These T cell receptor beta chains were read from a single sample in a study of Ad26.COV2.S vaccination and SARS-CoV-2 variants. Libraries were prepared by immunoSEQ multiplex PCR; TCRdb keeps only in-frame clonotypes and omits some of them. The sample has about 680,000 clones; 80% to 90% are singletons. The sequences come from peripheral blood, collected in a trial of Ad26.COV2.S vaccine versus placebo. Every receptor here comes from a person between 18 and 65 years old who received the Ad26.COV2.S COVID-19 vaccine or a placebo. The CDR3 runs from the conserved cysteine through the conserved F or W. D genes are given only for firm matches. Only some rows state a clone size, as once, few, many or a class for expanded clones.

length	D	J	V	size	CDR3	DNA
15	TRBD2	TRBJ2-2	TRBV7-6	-	CASSPGGRSTGELFF	TGTGCCAGCAGCCCGGGCGGGAGGAGCACCGGGGAGCTGTTTTTT
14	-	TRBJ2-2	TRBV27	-	CASSLRNTPGELFF	TGTGCCAGCAGTTTAAGGAACACCCCCGGGGAGCTGTTTTTT
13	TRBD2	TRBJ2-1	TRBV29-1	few	CSVGSGRANEQFF	TGCAGCGTTGGAAGCGGGAGGGCGAATGAGCAGTTCTTC
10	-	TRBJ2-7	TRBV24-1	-	CATTGYEQYF	TGTGCCACCACAGGGTATGAGCAGTACTTC
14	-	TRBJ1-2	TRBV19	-	CASRPLGGAYGYTF	TGTGCCAGTAGGCCGCTGGGGGGGGCCTATGGCTACACCTTC
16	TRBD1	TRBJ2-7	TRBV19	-	CASSAHPDRPNYEQYF	TGTGCCAGTAGCGCCCATCCGGACAGGCCTAACTACGAGCAGTACTTC
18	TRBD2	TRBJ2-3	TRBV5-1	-	CASSLSRLAGSSTDTQYF	TGCGCCAGCAGCTTGTCGAGACTAGCGGGGTCTAGCACAGATACGCAGTATTTT
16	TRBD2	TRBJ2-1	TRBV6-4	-	CASSDSRREGYNEQFF	TGTGCCAGCAGTGACTCTCGGCGGGAGGGCTACAATGAGCAGTTCTTC
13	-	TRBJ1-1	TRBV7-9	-	CASSFGQQREAFF	TGTGCCAGCAGCTTCGGACAGCAGAGGGAAGCTTTCTTT
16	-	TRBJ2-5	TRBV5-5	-	CASSAGLAAYQETQYF	TGTGCCAGCAGCGCGGGCCTAGCCGCTTACCAAGAGACCCAGTACTTC
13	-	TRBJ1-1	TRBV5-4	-	CASSFGLNTEAFF	TGTGCCAGCAGCTTCGGCCTTAACACTGAAGCTTTCTTT
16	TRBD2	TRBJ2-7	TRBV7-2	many	CASSLPRASGSHEQYF	TGTGCCAGCAGCTTACCCCGGGCTAGCGGGAGCCACGAGCAGTACTTC
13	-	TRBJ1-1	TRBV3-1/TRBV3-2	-	CASSIGDNTEAFF	TGTGCCAGCAGCATAGGGGATAACACTGAAGCTTTCTTT
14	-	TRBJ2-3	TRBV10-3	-	CAISESRQGGTQYF	TGTGCCATCAGTGAGTCCCGACAGGGAGGTACGCAGTATTTT
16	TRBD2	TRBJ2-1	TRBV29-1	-	CSVEGLAGGLYNEQFF	TGCAGCGTTGAGGGACTAGCGGGAGGTCTCTACAATGAGCAGTTCTTC
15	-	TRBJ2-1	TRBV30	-	CAYDKPPSSYNEQFF	TGTGCATATGATAAACCGCCCAGCTCCTACAATGAGCAGTTCTTC
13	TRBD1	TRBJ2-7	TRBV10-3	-	CAISGGTDYEQYF	TGTGCCATCAGTGGGGGGACAGATTACGAGCAGTACTTC
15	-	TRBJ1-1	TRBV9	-	CASSVVVSPNTEAFF	TGTGCCAGCAGCGTAGTCGTCAGTCCGAACACTGAAGCTTTCTTT